This TCR beta chain was documented in a study of Tregs in tolerant kidney transplant recipients. Overall study context: Related graft donors supplied nonmyeloablative bone marrow transplants, and mixed chimerism was transient.

The assay was immunoSEQ multiplex PCR, and TCRdb's table has in-frame clones only and misses some. The sample lists about 110,000 clones, 85% to 90% occurring once. Thawed PBMCs were FACS-sorted into unstimulated CD4+CD25+CD127- regulatory T cells, CD4+CD25- non-regulatory cells, CD4 and CD8 cells. Germline V CDR1 and CDR2: SGHTA, FQGNSA. The V and J ends lost 1 base and 4 bases respectively, with 11 bases between them. CDR3 length equals 14 residues. The genes are TRBV7-2 and TRBJ2-7; D gene ambiguous. This clonotype was obtained from a human donor who received a combined kidney and bone marrow transplant. The material was CD4+ T cells from blood, obtained before the transplant. The DNA for the CDR3 is TGTGCCAGCAGCTTAGGACATCGGATGTACGAGCAGTACTTC. Its translation: CASSLGHRMYEQYF.